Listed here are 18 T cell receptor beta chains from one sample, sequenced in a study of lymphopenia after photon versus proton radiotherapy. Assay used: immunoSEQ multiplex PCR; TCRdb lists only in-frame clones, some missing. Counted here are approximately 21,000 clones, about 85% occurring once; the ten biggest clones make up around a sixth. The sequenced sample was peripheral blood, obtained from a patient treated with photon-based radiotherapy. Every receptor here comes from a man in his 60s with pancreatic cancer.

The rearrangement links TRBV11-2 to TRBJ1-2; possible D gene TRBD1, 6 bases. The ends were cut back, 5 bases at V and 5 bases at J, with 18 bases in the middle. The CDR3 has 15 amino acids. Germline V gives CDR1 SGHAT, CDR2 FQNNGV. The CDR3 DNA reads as TGTGCCAGCAGCCCGGATCGGGGGCCGGGGTATGGCTACACCTTC. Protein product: CASSPDRGPGYGYTF.

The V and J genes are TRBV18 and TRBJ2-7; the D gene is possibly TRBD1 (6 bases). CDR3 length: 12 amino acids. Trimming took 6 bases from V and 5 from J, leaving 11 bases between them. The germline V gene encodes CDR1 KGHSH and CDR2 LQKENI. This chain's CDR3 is CASSPTGNEQYF. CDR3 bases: TGTGCCAGCTCCCCTACAGGGAACGAGCAGTACTTC. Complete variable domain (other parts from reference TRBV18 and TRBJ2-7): NAGVMQNPRHLVRRRGQEARLRCSPMKGHSHVYWYRQLPEEGLKFMVYLQKENIIDESGMPKERFSAEFPKEGPSILRIQQVVRGDSAAYFCASSPTGNEQYFGPGTRLTVT.

For the CDR3, the DNA is TGTGCCAGCAGTGACTCTAGCGGCACCGGGGAGCTGTTTTTT. Translating it yields CASSDSSGTGELFF. The chain employs TRBV6-4 and TRBJ2-2, with D possibly TRBD2 on 6 matching bases. The CDR3 runs 14 residues. The V gene's germline CDR1 is MRHNA and CDR2 SNTAGT. The germline V and J ends were trimmed by 0 bases and 4 bases, with 6 bases remaining between them.

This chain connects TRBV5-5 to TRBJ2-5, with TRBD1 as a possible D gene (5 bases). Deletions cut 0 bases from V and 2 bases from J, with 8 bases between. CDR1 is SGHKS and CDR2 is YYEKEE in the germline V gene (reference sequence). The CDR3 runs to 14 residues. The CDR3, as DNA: TGTGCCAGCAGCTTGGTCTCAGGGCAAGAGACCCAGTACTTC. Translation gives CASSLVSGQETQYF.

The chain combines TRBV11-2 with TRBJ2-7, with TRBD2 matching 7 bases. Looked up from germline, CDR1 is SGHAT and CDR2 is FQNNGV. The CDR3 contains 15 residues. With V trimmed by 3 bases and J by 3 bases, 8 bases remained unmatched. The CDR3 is CASSLPAAGDYEQYF. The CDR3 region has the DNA TGTGCCAGCAGCTTGCCGGCTGCGGGGGACTACGAGCAGTACTTC.

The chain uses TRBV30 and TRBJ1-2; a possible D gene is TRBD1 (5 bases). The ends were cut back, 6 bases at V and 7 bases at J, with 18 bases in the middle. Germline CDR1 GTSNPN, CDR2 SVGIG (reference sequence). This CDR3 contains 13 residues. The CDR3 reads CACVWDGSRGYTF. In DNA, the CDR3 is TGTGCCTGTGTTTGGGACGGTTCGCGTGGCTACACCTTC. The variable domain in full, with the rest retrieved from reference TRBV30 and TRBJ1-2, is SQTIHQWPATLVQPVGSPLSLECTVEGTSNPNLYWYRQAAGRGLQLLFYSVGIGQISSEVPQNLSASRPQDRQFILSSKKLLLSDSGFYLCACVWDGSRGYTFGSGTRLTVV.

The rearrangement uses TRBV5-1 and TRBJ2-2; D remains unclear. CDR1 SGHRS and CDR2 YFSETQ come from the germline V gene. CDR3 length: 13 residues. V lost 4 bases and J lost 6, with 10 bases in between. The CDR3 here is CASSTRTAGELFF. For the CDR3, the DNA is TGCGCCAGCAGCACCCGGACGGCCGGGGAGCTGTTTTTT.

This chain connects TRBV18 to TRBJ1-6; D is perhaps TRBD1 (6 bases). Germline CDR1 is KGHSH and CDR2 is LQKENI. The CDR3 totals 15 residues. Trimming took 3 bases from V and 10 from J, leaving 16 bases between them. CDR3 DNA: TGTGCCAGCTCACCCGCCGGGGGGCGTGGGTCACCCCTCCACTTT. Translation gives CASSPAGGRGSPLHF.

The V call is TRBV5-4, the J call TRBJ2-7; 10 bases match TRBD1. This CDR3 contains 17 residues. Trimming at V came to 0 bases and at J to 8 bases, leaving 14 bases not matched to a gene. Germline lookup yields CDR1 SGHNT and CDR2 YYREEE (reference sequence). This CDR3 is CASSLANGRDRGGKQYF. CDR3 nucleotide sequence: TGTGCCAGCAGCTTGGCCAACGGTAGGGACAGGGGAGGAAAGCAGTACTTC.

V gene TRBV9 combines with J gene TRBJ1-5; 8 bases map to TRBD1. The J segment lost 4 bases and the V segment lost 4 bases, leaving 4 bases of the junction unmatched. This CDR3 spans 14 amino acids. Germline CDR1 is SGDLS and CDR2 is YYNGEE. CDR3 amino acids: CASSSGQGNQPQHF. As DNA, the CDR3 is TGTGCCAGCAGCTCTGGACAGGGTAATCAGCCCCAGCATTTT.

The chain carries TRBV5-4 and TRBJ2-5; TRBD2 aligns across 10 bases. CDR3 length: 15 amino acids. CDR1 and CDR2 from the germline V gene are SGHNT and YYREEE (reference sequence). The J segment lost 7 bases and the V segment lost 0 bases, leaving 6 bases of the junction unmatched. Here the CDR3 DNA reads TGTGCCAGCAGCTTGGGTAGCGGGGGGAGGGTGACCCAGTACTTC. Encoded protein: CASSLGSGGRVTQYF.

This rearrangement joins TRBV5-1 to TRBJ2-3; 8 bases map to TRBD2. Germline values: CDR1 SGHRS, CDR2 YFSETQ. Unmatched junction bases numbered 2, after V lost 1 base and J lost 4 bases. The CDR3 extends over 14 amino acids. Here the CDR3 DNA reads TGCGCCAGCAGCTTGATCGGGGGGGCAGATACGCAGTATTTT. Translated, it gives CASSLIGGADTQYF.

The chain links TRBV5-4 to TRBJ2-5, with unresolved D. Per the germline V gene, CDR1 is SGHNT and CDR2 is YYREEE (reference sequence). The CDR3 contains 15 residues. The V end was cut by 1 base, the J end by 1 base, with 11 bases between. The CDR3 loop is CASSLMGKTQETQYF. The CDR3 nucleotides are TGTGCCAGCAGCTTGATGGGGAAGACCCAAGAGACCCAGTACTTC.

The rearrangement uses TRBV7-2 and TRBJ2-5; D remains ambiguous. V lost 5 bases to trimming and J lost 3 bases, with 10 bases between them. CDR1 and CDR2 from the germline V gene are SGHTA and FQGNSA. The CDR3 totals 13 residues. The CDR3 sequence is CASSVSNEETQYF. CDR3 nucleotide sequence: TGTGCCAGCAGCGTAAGTAACGAAGAGACCCAGTACTTC.

CDR3 sequence reads: CASSFTARGADTQYF. The CDR3 coding sequence is TGTGCCAGCAGCTTTACCGCCCGGGGCGCAGATACGCAGTATTTT. V gene TRBV7-9 combines with J gene TRBJ2-3; D might be TRBD1 or TRBD2, each matching 5 bases. From germline, CDR1 is SEHNR and CDR2 FQNEAQ (reference sequence). Trimming cost V 3 bases and J 4 bases, with 14 bases left between them. This CDR3 comprises 15 residues.

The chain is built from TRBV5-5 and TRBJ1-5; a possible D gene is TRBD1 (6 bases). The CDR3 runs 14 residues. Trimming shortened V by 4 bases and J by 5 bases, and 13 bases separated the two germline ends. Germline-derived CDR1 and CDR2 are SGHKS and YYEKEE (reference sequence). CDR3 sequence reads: CASSQAQGDQPQHF. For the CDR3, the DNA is TGTGCCAGCAGCCAAGCACAGGGAGATCAGCCCCAGCATTTT.

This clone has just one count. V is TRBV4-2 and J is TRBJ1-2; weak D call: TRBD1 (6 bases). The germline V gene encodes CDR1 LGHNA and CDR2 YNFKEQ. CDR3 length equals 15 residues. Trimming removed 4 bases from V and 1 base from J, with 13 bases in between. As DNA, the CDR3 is TGTGCCAGCAGCCCAGCCGGGACACATAACTATGGCTACACCTTC. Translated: CASSPAGTHNYGYTF.

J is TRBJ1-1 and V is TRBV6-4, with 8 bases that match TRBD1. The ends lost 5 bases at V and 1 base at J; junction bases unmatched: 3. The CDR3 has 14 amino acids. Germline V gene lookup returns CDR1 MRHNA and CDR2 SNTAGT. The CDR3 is CASSTTGENTEAFF. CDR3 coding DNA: TGTGCCAGCAGTACGACAGGGGAGAACACTGAAGCTTTCTTT.